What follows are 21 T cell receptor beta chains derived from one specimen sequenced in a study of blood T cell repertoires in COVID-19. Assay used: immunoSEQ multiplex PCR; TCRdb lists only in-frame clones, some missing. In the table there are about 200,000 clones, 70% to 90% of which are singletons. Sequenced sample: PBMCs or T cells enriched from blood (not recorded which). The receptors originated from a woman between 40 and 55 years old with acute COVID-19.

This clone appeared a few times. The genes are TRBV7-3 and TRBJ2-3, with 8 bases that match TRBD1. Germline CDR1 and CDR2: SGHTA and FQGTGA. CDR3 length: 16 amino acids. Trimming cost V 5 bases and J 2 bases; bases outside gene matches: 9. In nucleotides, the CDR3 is TGTGCCAGCAGCCTAGACAGGGACAGGACCACAGATACGCAGTATTTT. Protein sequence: CASSLDRDRTTDTQYF.

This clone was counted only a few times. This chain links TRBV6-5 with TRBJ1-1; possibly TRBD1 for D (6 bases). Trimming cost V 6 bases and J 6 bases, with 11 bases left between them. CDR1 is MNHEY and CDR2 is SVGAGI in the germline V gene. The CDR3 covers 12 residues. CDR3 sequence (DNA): TGTGCCAGCAGCCGGGACAATTCTGAAGCTTTCTTT. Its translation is CASSRDNSEAFF.

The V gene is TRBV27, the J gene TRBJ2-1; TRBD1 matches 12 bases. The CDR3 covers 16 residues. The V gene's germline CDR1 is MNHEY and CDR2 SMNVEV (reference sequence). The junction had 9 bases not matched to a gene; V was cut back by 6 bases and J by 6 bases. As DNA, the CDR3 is TGTGCCAGCAGCATCCCGGGACAGGGGGCCCTCAATGAGCAGTTCTTC. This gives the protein CASSIPGQGALNEQFF.

The CDR3 nucleotides are TGTGCCAGCGCCGAATGGGGGGGCACAGATACGCAGTATTTT. The encoded protein is CASAEWGGTDTQYF. The rearrangement uses TRBV19 and TRBJ2-3; tentative D call: TRBD2 (6 bases). Germline V lookup: CDR1 LNHDA, CDR2 SQIVND (reference sequence). The CDR3 covers 14 residues. Deletions cut 9 bases from V and 1 base from J, with 14 bases between.

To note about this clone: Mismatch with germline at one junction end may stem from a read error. For the CDR3, the DNA is TGTGCCAGCAGTCACTCCTACGAGCAGTACTTC. Translation gives CASSHSYEQYF. The genes are TRBV6-2 or TRBV6-3 and TRBJ2-7; no firm D call. The CDR3 has 11 amino acids. The germline gives CDR1 MNHEY, CDR2 SVGEGT.

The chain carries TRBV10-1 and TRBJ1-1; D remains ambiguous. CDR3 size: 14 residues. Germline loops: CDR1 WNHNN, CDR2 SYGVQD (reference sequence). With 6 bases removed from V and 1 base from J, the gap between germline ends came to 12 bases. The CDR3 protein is CASRPDKANTEAFF. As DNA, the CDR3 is TGCGCCAGCAGACCTGACAAAGCGAACACTGAAGCTTTCTTT.

CDR3 DNA sequence: TGCACCAGCAGCCACGTTAGGGCTAGCGGGAGTCGGACCCAGTACTTC. It specifies CTSSHVRASGSRTQYF. The rearrangement joins TRBV1 to TRBJ2-5; TRBD2 was called by the table and not checked on the DNA. TRBV1 is an annotated pseudogene. The CDR3 runs 16 residues.

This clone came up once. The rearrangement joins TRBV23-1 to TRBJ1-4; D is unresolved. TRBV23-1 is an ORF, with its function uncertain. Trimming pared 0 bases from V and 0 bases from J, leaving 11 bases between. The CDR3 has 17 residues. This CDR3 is CASSQSKAGTTNEKLFF. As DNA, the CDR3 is TGCGCCAGCAGTCAATCGAAGGCAGGCACAACTAATGAAAAACTGTTTTTT.

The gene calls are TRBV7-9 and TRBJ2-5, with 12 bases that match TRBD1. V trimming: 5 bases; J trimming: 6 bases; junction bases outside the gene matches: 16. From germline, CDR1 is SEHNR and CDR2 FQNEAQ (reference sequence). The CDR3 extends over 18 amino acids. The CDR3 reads CASSGPPPGTGGLKTQYF. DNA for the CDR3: TGTGCCAGCAGCGGCCCCCCGCCAGGGACAGGGGGCCTGAAGACCCAGTACTTC.

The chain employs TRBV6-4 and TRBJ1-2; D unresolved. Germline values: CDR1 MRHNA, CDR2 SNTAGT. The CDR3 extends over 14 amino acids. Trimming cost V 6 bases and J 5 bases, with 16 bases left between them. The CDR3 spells CASRASGSSYGYTF. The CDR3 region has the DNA TGTGCCAGCAGAGCGTCCGGGAGCTCTTATGGCTACACCTTC.

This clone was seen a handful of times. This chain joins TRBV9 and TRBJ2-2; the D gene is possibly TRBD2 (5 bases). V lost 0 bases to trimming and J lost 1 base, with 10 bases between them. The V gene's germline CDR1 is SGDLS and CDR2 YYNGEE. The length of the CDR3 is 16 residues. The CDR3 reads CASSVVRGGNTGELFF. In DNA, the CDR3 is TGTGCCAGCAGCGTAGTCCGAGGAGGGAACACCGGGGAGCTGTTTTTT.

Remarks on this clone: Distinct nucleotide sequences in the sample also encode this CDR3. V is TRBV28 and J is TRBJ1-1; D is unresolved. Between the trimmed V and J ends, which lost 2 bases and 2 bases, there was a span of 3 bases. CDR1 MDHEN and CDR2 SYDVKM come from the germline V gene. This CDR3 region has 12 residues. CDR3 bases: TGTGCCAGCAGTTTACTTAACACTGAAGCTTTCTTT. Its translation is CASSLLNTEAFF.

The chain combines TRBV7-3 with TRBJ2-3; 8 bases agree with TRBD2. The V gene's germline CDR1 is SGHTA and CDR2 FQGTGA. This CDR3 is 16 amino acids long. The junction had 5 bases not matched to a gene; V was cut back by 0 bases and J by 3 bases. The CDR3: CASSLTGGAHTDTQYF. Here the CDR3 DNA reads TGTGCCAGCAGCTTAACCGGGGGGGCTCATACAGATACGCAGTATTTT.

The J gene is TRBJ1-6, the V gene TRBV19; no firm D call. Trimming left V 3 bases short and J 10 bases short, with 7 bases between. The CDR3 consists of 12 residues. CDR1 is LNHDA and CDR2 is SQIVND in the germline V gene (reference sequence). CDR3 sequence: CASSIGRSPLHF. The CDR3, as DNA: TGTGCCAGTAGTATTGGCAGGTCACCCCTCCACTTT.

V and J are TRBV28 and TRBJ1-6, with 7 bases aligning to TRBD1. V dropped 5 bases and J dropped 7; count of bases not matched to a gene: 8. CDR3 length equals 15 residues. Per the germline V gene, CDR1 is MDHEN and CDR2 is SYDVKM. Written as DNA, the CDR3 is TGTGCCAGCAGTCTCGCGACAGGGAGGAATTCACCCCTCCACTTT. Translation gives CASSLATGRNSPLHF.

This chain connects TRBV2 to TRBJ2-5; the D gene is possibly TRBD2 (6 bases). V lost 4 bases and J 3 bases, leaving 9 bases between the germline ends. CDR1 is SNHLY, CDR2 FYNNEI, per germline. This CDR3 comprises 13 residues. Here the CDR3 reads CASSGSGKETQYF. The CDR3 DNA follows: TGTGCCAGCAGTGGTAGCGGAAAAGAGACCCAGTACTTC.

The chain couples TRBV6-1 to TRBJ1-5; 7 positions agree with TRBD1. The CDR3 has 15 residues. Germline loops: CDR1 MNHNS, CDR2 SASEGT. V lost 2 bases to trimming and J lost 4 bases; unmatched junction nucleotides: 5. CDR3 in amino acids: CASSEPGQVNQPQHF. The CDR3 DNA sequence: TGTGCCAGCAGTGAACCAGGACAGGTGAATCAGCCCCAGCATTTT.

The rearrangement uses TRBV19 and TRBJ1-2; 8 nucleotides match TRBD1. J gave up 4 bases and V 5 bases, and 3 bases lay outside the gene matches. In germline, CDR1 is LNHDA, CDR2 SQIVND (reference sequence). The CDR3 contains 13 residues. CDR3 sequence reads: CASSPGTGYGYTF. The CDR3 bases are TGTGCCAGTAGTCCTGGGACAGGCTATGGCTACACCTTC.

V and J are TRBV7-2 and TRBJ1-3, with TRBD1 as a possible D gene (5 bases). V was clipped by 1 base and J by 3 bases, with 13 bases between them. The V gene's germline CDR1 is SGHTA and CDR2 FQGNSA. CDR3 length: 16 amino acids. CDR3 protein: CASSLVGGMGGNTIYF. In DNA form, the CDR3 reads TGTGCCAGCAGCTTAGTGGGGGGGATGGGTGGAAACACCATATATTTT.

CDR3 coding DNA: TGCGCCAGCAGCTTGGCCGGGACTTCAGAAGGTGGCTACACCTTC. Translated: CASSLAGTSEGGYTF. The rearrangement uses TRBV5-1 and TRBJ1-2; D is perhaps TRBD1 (5 bases). The CDR3 covers 15 residues. Germline CDR1 SGHRS, CDR2 YFSETQ. V lost 0 bases, J lost 7 bases, and 16 bases lay in between.

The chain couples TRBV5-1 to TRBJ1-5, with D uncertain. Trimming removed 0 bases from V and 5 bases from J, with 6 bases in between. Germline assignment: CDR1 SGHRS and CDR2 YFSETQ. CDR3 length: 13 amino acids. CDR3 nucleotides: TGCGCCAGCAGCTTGGAACGCGATCAGCCCCAGCATTTT. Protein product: CASSLERDQPQHF.